Presented here are 27 T cell receptor beta chains from one specimen sequenced in a study of CD8+ T cells in alopecia areata. It was cDNA, reverse transcribed from extracted RNA, that served as the sequencing template. Sequenced by immunoSEQ multiplex PCR; TCRdb stores in-frame clones only, minus some. The sample has some 180,000 clones, approximately 50% seen once. Treatment given: oral pan-JAK inhibitor, 5-10 mg twice daily. The sequencing here drew on CD8+ T cells sorted from blood, taken at week 52, from a patient treated with tofacitinib. These receptors all stem from a human donor with alopecia areata.

V is TRBV29-1 and J is TRBJ2-7; 12 bases are shared with TRBD1. Looked up from germline, CDR1 is SQVTM and CDR2 is ANQGSEA. The J segment lost 4 bases and the V segment lost 5 bases, leaving 6 bases of the junction unmatched. The CDR3 runs 14 residues. Written as DNA, the CDR3 is TGCAGCGTTTACGGGACAGGGGGCCAGTACGAGCAGTACTTC. Translating gives CSVYGTGGQYEQYF.

V gene TRBV6-5 combines with J gene TRBJ2-5, with D perhaps matching TRBD1 (6 bases). The CDR3 is 12 amino acids. Germline lookup yields CDR1 MNHEY and CDR2 SVGAGI. Trimming cost V 2 bases and J 9 bases, with 10 bases left between them. CDR3 protein: CASSYREGAQYF. In DNA form, the CDR3 reads TGTGCCAGCAGTTACAGAGAGGGGGCCCAGTACTTC.

The chain recombines TRBV27 with TRBJ1-1; 7 bases match TRBD1. Unmatched junction bases numbered 10, after V lost 7 bases and J lost 8 bases. This CDR3 contains 13 residues. The germline V gene encodes CDR1 MNHEY and CDR2 SMNVEV (reference sequence). Here the CDR3 reads CASNSRDSQEAFF. The CDR3 DNA reads TGTGCCAGCAACTCCCGGGACAGCCAAGAAGCTTTCTTT.

The chain employs TRBV25-1 and TRBJ2-7, with D perhaps matching TRBD2 (5 bases). V was clipped by 6 bases and J by 1 base, with 10 bases between them. The CDR3 covers 13 residues. Germline values: CDR1 MGHDK, CDR2 SYGVNS. CDR3 nucleotides: TGTGCCAGCAGCCCAAGCGGTTCCTACGAGCAGTACTTC. Protein product: CASSPSGSYEQYF.

The chain links TRBV5-1 to TRBJ2-7; 9 bases agree with TRBD1. This CDR3 has 13 residues. V trimming: 6 bases; J trimming: 7 bases; junction bases outside the gene matches: 8. Germline CDR1 is SGHRS and CDR2 is YFSETQ. In nucleotides, the CDR3 is TGCGCCAGCAACCCACAGGGGGCGGGAGAGCAGTACTTC. Protein product: CASNPQGAGEQYF.

This clone has only a few counts. This sequence joins TRBV27 and TRBJ2-1, with D perhaps TRBD1 (6 bases). Per germline, CDR1 MNHEY and CDR2 SMNVEV (reference sequence). The CDR3 is made up of 17 amino acids. The V end lost 6 bases, the J end lost 0 bases, and 18 bases lay between the germline ends. The CDR3 DNA is TGTGCCAGCAGATCACCAGGGGTCCGAAGCTCCTACAATGAGCAGTTCTTC. Its protein product is CASRSPGVRSSYNEQFF.

This clone was detected a few times. V and J are TRBV7-9 and TRBJ1-2; 7 bases fit TRBD1. Germline V gene sequence: CDR1 SEHNR, CDR2 FQNEAQ (reference sequence). V dropped 2 bases and J dropped 4; count of bases not matched to a gene: 4. The CDR3 runs 14 residues. CDR3 DNA sequence: TGTGCCAGCAGCTTACAACAGGGGTCCTATGGCTACACCTTC. This gives the protein CASSLQQGSYGYTF.

This clone showed up many times. The chain uses TRBV15 and TRBJ2-3; 12 positions agree with TRBD2. V gave up 0 bases and J gave up 4 bases; unmatched junction bases: 2. This CDR3 spans 16 amino acids. Per germline, CDR1 LNHNV and CDR2 YYDKDF (reference sequence). Here the CDR3 DNA reads TGTGCCACCAGCAGAGATCTAGCGGGGGGGCCAGATACGCAGTATTTT. Translated, it gives CATSRDLAGGPDTQYF.

The V gene is TRBV30, the J gene TRBJ1-4; no definite D call. This CDR3 is built from 17 residues. V lost 0 bases and J 1 base, leaving 15 bases between the germline ends. The germline gives CDR1 GTSNPN, CDR2 SVGIG (reference sequence). CDR3 nucleotides: TGTGCCTGGAGTGTACGGGGAATCGGCCTAACTAATGAAAAACTGTTTTTT. It yields the protein CAWSVRGIGLTNEKLFF.

The rearrangement links TRBV7-9 to TRBJ1-1; a possible D gene is TRBD1 (5 bases). Germline V gene lookup returns CDR1 SEHNR and CDR2 FQNEAQ (reference sequence). This CDR3 is 13 amino acids long. The V end lost 4 bases, the J end lost 1 base, and 7 bases lay between the germline ends. The CDR3, as DNA: TGTGCCAGCAGCTCAACAGGGAACACTGAAGCTTTCTTT. Protein: CASSSTGNTEAFF.

This clone was observed a few times. This chain joins TRBV10-3 and TRBJ1-2, with unresolved D. The germline gives CDR1 ENHRY, CDR2 SYGVKD. Between the trimmed V and J ends, which lost 0 bases and 2 bases, there was a span of 4 bases. CDR3 length: 13 amino acids. DNA for the CDR3: TGTGCCATCAGTGAGTCAGGGAACTATGGCTACACCTTC. Amino acids: CAISESGNYGYTF.

The chain recombines TRBV10-3 with TRBJ2-3, with TRBD2 matching over 8 bases. Germline V gene lookup returns CDR1 ENHRY and CDR2 SYGVKD. The CDR3 has 15 residues. V was clipped by 8 bases and J by 0 bases; unmatched bases: 7. CDR3 sequence: CAIFRGGSSTDTQYF. The CDR3 DNA reads TGTGCCATCTTTCGGGGGGGCTCTAGCACAGATACGCAGTATTTT.

This clone was counted between two and nine times. V usage is TRBV6-5 and J usage is TRBJ2-7; 8 bases line up with TRBD1. J lost 5 bases, V lost 7 bases, and 10 bases had no gene match. There are 14 residues in the CDR3. Germline values: CDR1 MNHEY, CDR2 SVGAGI. The CDR3 sequence is CASNTIGQGHEQYF. The DNA of the CDR3 is TGTGCCAGCAACACAATCGGACAGGGCCACGAGCAGTACTTC.

The genes are TRBV27 and TRBJ2-7; 7 bases fit TRBD1. Trimming cost V 5 bases and J 0 bases; bases outside gene matches: 10. The CDR3 is 16 residues long. Germline V gives CDR1 MNHEY, CDR2 SMNVEV (reference sequence). CDR3 loop: CASSRSTGTVSYEQYF. The CDR3 coding sequence is TGTGCCAGCAGTCGATCAACCGGGACAGTCTCCTACGAGCAGTACTTC.

V usage is TRBV30 and J usage is TRBJ2-7; 9 nucleotides match TRBD1. The CDR3 has 14 amino acids. V was pared by 3 bases and J by 4 bases, with 7 bases of the junction left unmatched. CDR1 GTSNPN and CDR2 SVGIG come from the germline V gene (reference sequence). CDR3 sequence: CAWSDRDRVYEQYF. CDR3 sequence (DNA): TGTGCCTGGAGCGACCGGGACAGGGTTTACGAGCAGTACTTC.

This clone was counted only a few times. V usage is TRBV5-6 and J usage is TRBJ2-1; TRBD1 aligns across 7 bases. Germline CDR1 reads SGHDT; CDR2 reads YYEEEE. This CDR3 region has 14 residues. The junction had 9 bases not matched to a gene; V was cut back by 6 bases and J by 6 bases. The CDR3 sequence is CASTGQVRRNEQFF. The CDR3 DNA is TGTGCCAGCACCGGACAGGTCCGCCGCAATGAGCAGTTCTTC.

This clone came up a few times. This rearrangement joins TRBV29-1 to TRBJ1-2; D might be TRBD1 (6 bases). In germline, CDR1 is SQVTM, CDR2 ANQGSEA. V lost 4 bases to trimming and J lost 7 bases, with 16 bases between them. This CDR3 is 13 amino acids long. The CDR3 sequence: CSVAGQTGGGYTF. CDR3 DNA: TGCAGCGTTGCTGGACAGACCGGGGGTGGCTACACCTTC.

V usage is TRBV4-1 and J usage is TRBJ1-1; no reliable D call. Per the germline V gene, CDR1 is MGHRA and CDR2 is YSYEKL. There are 15 residues in the CDR3. Trimming removed 8 bases at V and 0 bases at J, with 16 bases between. This CDR3 is CASLRAADMNTEAFF. The CDR3 bases are TGCGCCAGCCTAAGGGCGGCCGACATGAACACTGAAGCTTTCTTT.

This chain uses TRBV15 with TRBJ2-1; no reliable D call. Germline V gene data show CDR1 as LNHNV and CDR2 as YYDKDF (reference sequence). V lost 0 bases and J lost 12, with 6 bases in between. CDR3 length: 11 residues. In DNA form, the CDR3 reads TGTGCCACCAGCAGAGATCTTGGGCAGTTCTTC. Translated, it gives CATSRDLGQFF.

In the case of this clone: Other DNA sequences from this sample encode an identical CDR3 as well. The V gene is TRBV5-6, the J gene TRBJ2-7; possibly TRBD1 or TRBD2 for D (5 bases each). Trimming removed 3 bases at V and 0 bases at J, with 7 bases between. The CDR3 sequence is 13 residues long. CDR1 SGHDT and CDR2 YYEEEE come from the germline V gene. CDR3 in DNA: TGTGCCAGCAGCTCTGGGGGCTCCTACGAGCAGTACTTC. As protein: CASSSGGSYEQYF.

This chain joins TRBV5-6 and TRBJ1-1; D uncertain. Trimming took off 6 bases at V and 0 bases at J, with 12 bases between the two ends. CDR1 SGHDT and CDR2 YYEEEE come from the germline V gene. The CDR3 loop spans 14 amino acids. In DNA, the CDR3 is TGTGCCAGCATGGGTCCGGGGATGAACACTGAAGCTTTCTTT. The encoded protein is CASMGPGMNTEAFF.

This clone was observed at least ten times. The chain links TRBV11-2 to TRBJ2-7; D perhaps matches TRBD1 (8 bases). The germline V gene has CDR1 SGHAT and CDR2 FQNNGV. V lost 3 bases, J lost 4 bases, and 19 bases lay in between. CDR3 length: 16 amino acids. CDR3 protein: CASSFSLGQGGYEQYF. CDR3 bases: TGTGCCAGCAGCTTTAGCCTCGGACAGGGAGGGTACGAGCAGTACTTC.

The chain couples TRBV4-3 to TRBJ2-3; D unresolved. There are 15 residues in the CDR3. V was clipped by 1 base and J by 4 bases, with 12 bases between them. Germline CDR1 reads LGHNA; CDR2 reads YSLEER. The CDR3 bases are TGCGCCAGCAGCCAAGTATGGTCTGGGGCAGATACGCAGTATTTT. Protein product: CASSQVWSGADTQYF.

The chain couples TRBV7-9 to TRBJ1-5; D is uncertain. CDR3 length equals 12 residues. Germline values: CDR1 SEHNR, CDR2 FQNEAQ (reference sequence). The ends were cut back, 0 bases at V and 9 bases at J, with 6 bases in the middle. DNA for the CDR3: TGTGCCAGCAGCTTAGCGGGGAGGCCCCAGCATTTT. Protein product: CASSLAGRPQHF. The full variable domain, completed using reference TRBV7-9 and TRBJ1-5, is DTGVSQNPRHKITKRGQNVTFRCDPISEHNRLYWYRQTLGQGPEFLTYFQNEAQLEKSRLLSDRFSAERPKGSFSTLEIQRTEQGDSAMYLCASSLAGRPQHFGDGTRLSIL.

The V gene is TRBV7-9, the J gene TRBJ1-6; no clear D gene. The CDR3 has 16 residues. Germline assignment: CDR1 SEHNR and CDR2 FQNEAQ (reference sequence). Trimming took off 1 base at V and 11 bases at J, with 18 bases between the two ends. CDR3: CASSLGWVQDRPPLHF. DNA for the CDR3: TGTGCCAGCAGCTTAGGCTGGGTCCAGGATAGGCCACCCCTCCACTTT.

The table lists this clone with a few counts. This sequence joins TRBV4-1 and TRBJ1-2, with unresolved D. Trimming cost V 0 bases and J 8 bases, with 16 bases left between them. The CDR3 is 15 residues long. The germline V gene encodes CDR1 MGHRA and CDR2 YSYEKL. Here the CDR3 DNA reads TGCGCCAGCAGCCAAGAACCAGGATTTCGTTTGGGCTACACCTTC. Residues: CASSQEPGFRLGYTF.

The rearrangement links TRBV7-8 to TRBJ2-2; 14 bases match TRBD2. Germline lookup yields CDR1 SGHVS and CDR2 FQNEAQ. Trimming at V came to 5 bases and at J to 1 base, leaving 6 bases not matched to a gene. CDR3 length equals 18 residues. CDR3 coding DNA: TGTGCCAGCAGCCCAGGGACTAGCGGGGGAATGAACACCGGGGAGCTGTTTTTT. Its translation is CASSPGTSGGMNTGELFF.